A selection of T cell receptor beta chains follows, all from one sample in a study of somatic mutations in cytotoxic T cells in rheumatoid arthritis. Measured with immunoSEQ multiplex PCR; TCRdb has only the in-frame clones, and not every one. Counted here are about 18,000 clones, around 80% occurring once; the ten biggest clones make up over 25%. The sample consisted of CD8+ T cells sorted from blood. These receptors all come from an adult with rheumatoid arthritis. The CDR3 runs from the conserved cysteine through the conserved F or W. Clone size, where shown, is once, few, many, or a class for clones that have expanded.

NA	TRBV11-2	TRBJ2-7	CASSLHSYEQYF
NA	TRBV11-2	TRBJ2-7	CASALGGVSYEQYF
NA	TRBV10-3	TRBJ1-2	CAINSEGTGGYTF
few	TRBV10-3	TRBJ2-3	CAISGRDSSTDTQYF
NA	TRBV19	TRBJ2-5	CASGDPSETQYF
NA	TRBV27	TRBJ1-1	CASRTFLTGRTTEAFF
NA	TRBV27	TRBJ1-2	CASSFEGDYGYTF
NA	TRBV2	TRBJ2-3	CASSGYEDTQYF
once	TRBV6-5	TRBJ2-1	CASSFPGENEQFF
NA	TRBV7-6	TRBJ2-7	CASSFGAGQGNYEQYF